A selection of T cell receptor beta chains follows, all from one sample in a study of T cell responses to AZD1222 COVID-19 vaccine. Sequenced by immunoSEQ multiplex PCR; TCRdb stores in-frame clones only, minus some. The sample contains over 150,000 clones, roughly nine tenths of which appear only once. The sample in question was peripheral blood, obtained on day 0 of MenACWY control vaccination. The source is an adult in good health. CDR3s include the opening cysteine and the closing phenylalanine or tryptophan. Each record gives: V gene, D gene, clone size, J gene, CDR3 DNA, CDR3 protein. A D gene is named only where the DNA matches it firmly. Some rows mark clone size as missing; the rest say once, few, many or name a class of expanded clone.

V gene: TRBV7-9; D gene: TRBD2; clone size: NA; J gene: TRBJ2-3; CDR3 DNA: TGTGCCAGCAGCCCAGACCAGGGACTAGCAGCAGATACGCAGTATTTT; CDR3 protein: CASSPDQGLAADTQYF
V gene: TRBV10-3; D gene: NA; clone size: NA; J gene: TRBJ1-1; CDR3 DNA: TGTGCCATCAGTGACGGCGTGCACGGCACTGAAGCTTTCTTT; CDR3 protein: CAISDGVHGTEAFF
V gene: TRBV14; D gene: NA; clone size: NA; J gene: TRBJ1-4; CDR3 DNA: TGTGCCAGCAGCCCCCCCCGGTTTTGGGAAAAACTGTTTTTT; CDR3 protein: CASSPPRFWEKLFF
V gene: TRBV15; D gene: NA; clone size: NA; J gene: TRBJ2-7; CDR3 DNA: TGTGCCACCAGCAGGGGGGCATTGTCCGGCTACGAGCAGTACTTC; CDR3 protein: CATSRGALSGYEQYF
V gene: TRBV7-9; D gene: TRBD1; clone size: NA; J gene: TRBJ2-7; CDR3 DNA: TGTGCCAGCAGCTTGGACAGGACCCCCTACGAGCAGTACTTC; CDR3 protein: CASSLDRTPYEQYF
V gene: TRBV5-6; D gene: NA; clone size: NA; J gene: TRBJ2-3; CDR3 DNA: TGTGCCAGCAGCTGGAGCACAGATACGCAGTATTTT; CDR3 protein: CASSWSTDTQYF
V gene: TRBV25-1; D gene: NA; clone size: NA; J gene: TRBJ2-1; CDR3 DNA: TGTGCCAGCAGTGAAAAAGGGGGGCGGTACAATGAGCAGTTCTTC; CDR3 protein: CASSEKGGRYNEQFF
V gene: TRBV6-1; D gene: NA; clone size: NA; J gene: TRBJ1-4; CDR3 DNA: TGTGCCAGCAGTGACCCACGGAGAACTAATGAAAAACTGTTTTTT; CDR3 protein: CASSDPRRTNEKLFF
V gene: TRBV4-2; D gene: NA; clone size: NA; J gene: TRBJ2-7; CDR3 DNA: TGTGCCAGCAGCCAAGAAATCGGAAGCTACGAGCAGTACTTC; CDR3 protein: CASSQEIGSYEQYF
V gene: TRBV24-1; D gene: TRBD2; clone size: NA; J gene: TRBJ2-1; CDR3 DNA: TGTGCCGCTGGGGAGGGCTCCTACAATGAGCAGTTCTTC; CDR3 protein: CAAGEGSYNEQFF
V gene: TRBV6-6; D gene: TRBD1; clone size: NA; J gene: TRBJ1-3; CDR3 DNA: TGTGCCAGCAGGGGGACAGGAGTCCCCTCTGGAAACACCATATATTTT; CDR3 protein: CASRGTGVPSGNTIYF
V gene: TRBV30; D gene: NA; clone size: once; J gene: TRBJ1-6; CDR3 DNA: TGTGCCTGGAGTGTACCGGGGAATTCACCCCTCCACTTT; CDR3 protein: CAWSVPGNSPLHF
V gene: TRBV20-1; D gene: NA; clone size: NA; J gene: TRBJ2-4; CDR3 DNA: TGCAGTGCTAGTGTAGGGGTGGGGAAAAACATTCAGTACTTC; CDR3 protein: CSASVGVGKNIQYF
V gene: TRBV30; D gene: NA; clone size: NA; J gene: TRBJ1-4; CDR3 DNA: TGTGCCTCACCAGGGGCAACTAATGAAAAACTGTTTTTT; CDR3 protein: CASPGATNEKLFF
V gene: TRBV7-3; D gene: NA; clone size: NA; J gene: TRBJ2-1; CDR3 DNA: TGTGCCAGCAGCACAGACCCGGCCAATGAGCAGTTCTTC; CDR3 protein: CASSTDPANEQFF
V gene: TRBV30; D gene: NA; clone size: NA; J gene: TRBJ2-7; CDR3 DNA: TGTGCCTGGAGTAAAAAGGACTGGCAGTACTTC; CDR3 protein: CAWSKKDWQYF
V gene: TRBV10-3; D gene: TRBD1; clone size: NA; J gene: TRBJ1-6; CDR3 DNA: TGTGCCATCAGTGATCGGACAGGGGGCAGTTCACCCCTCCACTTT; CDR3 protein: CAISDRTGGSSPLHF
V gene: TRBV6-4; D gene: NA; clone size: NA; J gene: TRBJ1-2; CDR3 DNA: TGTGCCAGCAGCGCCTCGGGGTTTTATGGCTACACCTTC; CDR3 protein: CASSASGFYGYTF
V gene: TRBV5-1; D gene: NA; clone size: NA; J gene: TRBJ1-4; CDR3 DNA: TGCGCCAGCAGCTTACGCTCGAGTCAGGTTGGTGAAAAACTGTTTTTT; CDR3 protein: CASSLRSSQVGEKLFF
V gene: TRBV2; D gene: TRBD2; clone size: NA; J gene: TRBJ2-3; CDR3 DNA: TGTGCCAGCAGTGAAGCGGGTAGCGGGCCCTCGGATACGCAGTATTTT; CDR3 protein: CASSEAGSGPSDTQYF
V gene: TRBV28; D gene: TRBD1; clone size: NA; J gene: TRBJ2-7; CDR3 DNA: TGTGCCAGCAGGGTTACTCGGGACAGGGAAAAGCACTTC; CDR3 protein: CASRVTRDREKHF
V gene: TRBV7-5; D gene: NA; clone size: NA; J gene: TRBJ1-4; CDR3 DNA: TGTGTCAGAAGCTTAGCCCTATCCGGGACAGGCGACGACGAGGCTAATGAAAAACTGTTTTTT; CDR3 protein: CVRSLALSGTGDDEANEKLFF
V gene: TRBV3-1/TRBV3-2; D gene: TRBD1; clone size: NA; J gene: TRBJ2-3; CDR3 DNA: TGTGCCAGCAGCCAAGGACAGGGTACGCAGTATTTT; CDR3 protein: CASSQGQGTQYF
V gene: TRBV4-2; D gene: NA; clone size: NA; J gene: TRBJ2-1; CDR3 DNA: TGTGCCAGCAGTGAGGGGGAGAGAGTTTACAATGAGCAGTTCTTC; CDR3 protein: CASSEGERVYNEQFF
V gene: TRBV11-2; D gene: NA; clone size: NA; J gene: TRBJ2-7; CDR3 DNA: TGTGCCAGCAGCCCGGGATACGAGCAGTACTTC; CDR3 protein: CASSPGYEQYF
V gene: TRBV4-3; D gene: TRBD2; clone size: NA; J gene: TRBJ2-2; CDR3 DNA: TGCGCCAGCAGCCAGTTCGGATCTAGCGGGGCGAACACCGGGGAGCTGTTTTTT; CDR3 protein: CASSQFGSSGANTGELFF
V gene: TRBV9; D gene: TRBD2; clone size: once; J gene: TRBJ2-1; CDR3 DNA: TGTGCCAGCAGCGAGGCCCTAGCGGGGGGGAATGAGCAGTTCTTC; CDR3 protein: CASSEALAGGNEQFF
V gene: TRBV24-1; D gene: NA; clone size: NA; J gene: TRBJ2-1; CDR3 DNA: TGTGCCACCAGAGAGACTTCCTACAATGAGCAGTTCTTC; CDR3 protein: CATRETSYNEQFF
V gene: TRBV11-3; D gene: NA; clone size: NA; J gene: TRBJ1-1; CDR3 DNA: TGTGCCAGCAGCTTACCGCTCACTGAAGCTTTCTTT; CDR3 protein: CASSLPLTEAFF
V gene: TRBV27; D gene: NA; clone size: NA; J gene: TRBJ1-1; CDR3 DNA: TGTGCCAGCAGTCGAGCCGGGACGAACTATGAAGCTTTCTTT; CDR3 protein: CASSRAGTNYEAFF
V gene: TRBV5-1; D gene: NA; clone size: NA; J gene: TRBJ1-5; CDR3 DNA: TGCGCCAGCAGCCTAGAGAGCAATCAGCCCCAGCATTTT; CDR3 protein: CASSLESNQPQHF
V gene: TRBV7-3; D gene: NA; clone size: NA; J gene: TRBJ1-2; CDR3 DNA: TGTGCCAGCAGCGCTGGGGGTGGCTACACCTTC; CDR3 protein: CASSAGGGYTF
V gene: TRBV19; D gene: TRBD1; clone size: NA; J gene: TRBJ1-3; CDR3 DNA: TGTGCCAGTAGTATCGGGGACAGGGTCGGATCTGGAAACACCATATATTTT; CDR3 protein: CASSIGDRVGSGNTIYF
V gene: TRBV5-1; D gene: TRBD1; clone size: once; J gene: TRBJ2-7; CDR3 DNA: TGCGCCAGCAGCATAGGGACAGGGCACTTCGAGCAGTACTTC; CDR3 protein: CASSIGTGHFEQYF
V gene: TRBV18; D gene: NA; clone size: NA; J gene: TRBJ1-1; CDR3 DNA: TGTGCCAGCTCAGGCGGGGGGCCCACTGAAGCTTTCTTT; CDR3 protein: CASSGGGPTEAFF
V gene: TRBV5-1; D gene: NA; clone size: NA; J gene: TRBJ2-3; CDR3 DNA: TGCGCCAGCAGCTTTGGGACCACAGATACGCAGTATTTT; CDR3 protein: CASSFGTTDTQYF
V gene: TRBV11-3; D gene: NA; clone size: NA; J gene: TRBJ1-5; CDR3 DNA: TGTGCCAGCAGCCATGCCACGGGACAGCCCCAGCATTTT; CDR3 protein: CASSHATGQPQHF
V gene: TRBV27; D gene: NA; clone size: NA; J gene: TRBJ1-1; CDR3 DNA: TGTGCCAGCAGTTTATTTTTAGGACAGAACACTGAAGCTTTCTTT; CDR3 protein: CASSLFLGQNTEAFF
V gene: TRBV19; D gene: TRBD2; clone size: NA; J gene: TRBJ2-1; CDR3 DNA: TGTGCCACCGACAAAGGGACTAGCGGACATATCCGGACCTACAATGAGCAGTTCTTC; CDR3 protein: CATDKGTSGHIRTYNEQFF
V gene: TRBV30; D gene: TRBD1; clone size: NA; J gene: TRBJ1-5; CDR3 DNA: TGTGCCTGGAGTGAGGGACAGTCTAATCAGCCCCAGCATTTT; CDR3 protein: CAWSEGQSNQPQHF
V gene: TRBV15; D gene: NA; clone size: NA; J gene: TRBJ1-4; CDR3 DNA: TGTGCCACCAGCAGGGGAAACACTGGACGACTTGAAAAACTGTTTTTT; CDR3 protein: CATSRGNTGRLEKLFF
V gene: TRBV5-1; D gene: NA; clone size: NA; J gene: TRBJ1-1; CDR3 DNA: TGCGCCAGCAGCCCCTCCAGGGTATCTGACACTGAAGCTTTCTTT; CDR3 protein: CASSPSRVSDTEAFF